Below, one TCR beta chain is given with its context. Its target is not known. Samples were taken several times over chemoradiotherapy. This specimen belongs to a study of chemoradiotherapy in HPV16-positive cancers. Study-wide background: Candidate HPV-specific clones and shared TCR motifs came from two HPV16-positive patients. Overall study findings and caveats: Candidate HPV-specific clones and E7-related TCR motifs grew in tumor during treatment. In HPV16-positive patients, HPV-responsive T-cell expansion tracked better recurrence-free survival.

Per the germline V gene, CDR1 is MNHEY and CDR2 is SMNVEV (reference sequence). This CDR3 spans 18 amino acids. V gave up 4 bases and J gave up 7 bases, with 25 bases separating them. Method: immunoSEQ multiplex PCR; TCRdb's copy keeps in-frame clones and lacks some. The sample consists of a few thousand clones, over 70% of them appearing once. This rearrangement joins TRBV27 to TRBJ1-4; TRBD1 is a possible D gene (5 bases). The TCR sequence derives from a human donor with HPV-associated anogenital cancer. Specimen collection occurred from a patient who underwent chemoradiotherapy. The CDR3 protein is CASSSSGTSLGYGEKLFF. The CDR3 bases are TGTGCCAGCAGTTCGTCCGGGACGTCCCTTGGGTACGGTGAAAAACTGTTTTTT. The entire variable domain, with the rest obtained from reference TRBV27 and TRBJ1-4, is as follows: EAQVTQNPRYLITVTGKKLTVTCSQNMNHEYMSWYRQDPGLGLRQIYYSMNVEVTDKGDVPEGYKVSRKEKRNFPLILESPSPNQTSLYFCASSSSGTSLGYGEKLFFGSGTQLSVL.